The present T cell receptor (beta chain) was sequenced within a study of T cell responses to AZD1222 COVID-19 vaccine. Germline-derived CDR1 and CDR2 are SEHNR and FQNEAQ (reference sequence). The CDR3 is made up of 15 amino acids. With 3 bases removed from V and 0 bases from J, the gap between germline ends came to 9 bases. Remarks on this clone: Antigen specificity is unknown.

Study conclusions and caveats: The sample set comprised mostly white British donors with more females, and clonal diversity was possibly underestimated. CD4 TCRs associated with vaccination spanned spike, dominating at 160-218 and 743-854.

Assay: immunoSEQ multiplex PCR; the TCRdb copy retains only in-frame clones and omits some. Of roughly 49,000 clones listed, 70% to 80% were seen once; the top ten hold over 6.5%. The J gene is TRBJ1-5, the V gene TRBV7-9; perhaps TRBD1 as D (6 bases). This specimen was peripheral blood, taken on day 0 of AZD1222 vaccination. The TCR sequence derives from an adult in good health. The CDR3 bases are TGTGCCAGCAGCTTCGGACAGTATAGCAATCAGCCCCAGCATTTT. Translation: CASSFGQYSNQPQHF.